Many counts were recorded for the clone carrying this T cell receptor (beta chain). The antigen remains unidentified. TCRdb passed the PCR reads through MiXCR, listing each CDR3 protein once. The table has about half a million distinct CDR3 sequences, around 23% seen once. This sample stems from a study of molecular identifiers for immune sequencing clone quantification. Across the study: Sequencing covered four of five parts into which replicate RNA from about 20,000 or 100,000 naive CD8 cells was split.

The CDR3 has 13 amino acids. Germline V lookup: CDR1 MGHRA, CDR2 YSYEKL. Trimming cost V 0 bases and J 6 bases, with 7 bases left between them. The study's findings and limits: Clonotypes surpassing 20 RNA copies contained over 98% of effector molecules, versus under 1% in naive cells.

Sequencing was carried out using naive CD8+ T cells from blood, with Jurkat cell RNA spiked in. As to subset: FACS-sorted CD8+CD4-CCR7+CD45RA+ naive T cells. The chain recombines TRBV4-1 with TRBJ2-3, with D unclear. The clonotype was recovered from a human donor in good health. Some libraries in this study had Jurkat cell RNA spiked in. The CDR3 loop reads CASSQETWDTQYF. The CDR3 DNA follows: TGCGCCAGCAGCCAAGAAACATGGGATACGCAGTATTTT.